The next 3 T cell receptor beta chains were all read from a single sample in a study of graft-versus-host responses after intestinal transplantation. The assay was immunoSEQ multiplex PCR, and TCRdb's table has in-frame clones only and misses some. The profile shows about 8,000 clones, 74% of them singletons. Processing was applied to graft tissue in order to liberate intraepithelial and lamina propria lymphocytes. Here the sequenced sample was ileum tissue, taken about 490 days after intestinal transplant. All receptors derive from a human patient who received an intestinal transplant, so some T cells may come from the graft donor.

The CDR3 region is CASSFDRESTDTQYF. The DNA for the CDR3 is TGTGCCAGCAGCTTCGACAGGGAGAGCACAGATACGCAGTATTTT. This chain links TRBV7-2 with TRBJ2-3, with 7 positions matching TRBD1. CDR3 length: 15 residues. The germline CDR1 and CDR2 sequences are SGHTA and FQGNSA. Trimming removed 3 bases from V and 0 bases from J; junction bases left unmatched: 3. Combining the CDR3 with reference TRBV7-2 and TRBJ2-3 gives the whole variable domain GAGVSQSPSNKVTEKGKDVELRCDPISGHTALYWYRQSLGQGLEFLIYFQGNSAPDKSGLPSDRFSAERTGGSVSTLTIQRTQQEDSAVYLCASSFDRESTDTQYFGPGTRLTVL.

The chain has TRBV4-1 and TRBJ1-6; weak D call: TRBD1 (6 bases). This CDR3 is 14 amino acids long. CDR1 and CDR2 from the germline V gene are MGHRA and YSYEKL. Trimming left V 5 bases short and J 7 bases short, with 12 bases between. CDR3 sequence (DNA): TGCGCCAGCAGCTCAGGGGACGGCAATTCACCCCTCCACTTT. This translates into CASSSGDGNSPLHF.

CDR3 region: CASSQVATGELFF. The CDR3 bases are TGCGCCAGCAGCCAAGTAGCCACCGGGGAGCTGTTTTTT. The chain uses TRBV4-1 and TRBJ2-2, with D unresolved. From germline, CDR1 is MGHRA and CDR2 YSYEKL. The CDR3 loop spans 13 amino acids. The ends were cut back, 1 base at V and 4 bases at J, with 4 bases in the middle.